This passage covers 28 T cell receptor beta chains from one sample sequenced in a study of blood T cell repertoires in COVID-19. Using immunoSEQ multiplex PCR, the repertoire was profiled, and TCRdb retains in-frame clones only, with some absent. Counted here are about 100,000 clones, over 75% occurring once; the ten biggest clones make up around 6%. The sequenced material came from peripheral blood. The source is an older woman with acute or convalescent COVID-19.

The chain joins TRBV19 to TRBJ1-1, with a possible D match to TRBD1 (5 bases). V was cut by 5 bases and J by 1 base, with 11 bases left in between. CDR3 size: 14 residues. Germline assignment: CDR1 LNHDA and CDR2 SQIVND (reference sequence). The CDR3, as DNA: TGTGCCAGTAGTCTCTTGGGGGGGAACACTGAAGCTTTCTTT. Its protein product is CASSLLGGNTEAFF.

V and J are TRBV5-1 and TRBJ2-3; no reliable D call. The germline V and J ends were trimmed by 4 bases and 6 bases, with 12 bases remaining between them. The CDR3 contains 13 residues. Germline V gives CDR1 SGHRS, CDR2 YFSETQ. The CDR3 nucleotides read TGCGCCAGCAGCGGCAGCGAAACGGATACGCAGTATTTT. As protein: CASSGSETDTQYF.

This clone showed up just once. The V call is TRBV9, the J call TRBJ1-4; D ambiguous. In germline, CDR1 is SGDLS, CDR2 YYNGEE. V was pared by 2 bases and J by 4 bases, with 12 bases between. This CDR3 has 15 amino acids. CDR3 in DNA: TGTGCCAGCAGCGTGAGCGCGAGGGATAATGAAAAACTGTTTTTT. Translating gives CASSVSARDNEKLFF. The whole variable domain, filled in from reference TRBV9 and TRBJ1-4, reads DSGVTQTPKHLITATGQRVTLRCSPRSGDLSVYWYQQSLDQGLQFLIQYYNGEERAKGNILERFSAQQFPDLHSELNLSSLELGDSALYFCASSVSARDNEKLFFGSGTQLSVL.

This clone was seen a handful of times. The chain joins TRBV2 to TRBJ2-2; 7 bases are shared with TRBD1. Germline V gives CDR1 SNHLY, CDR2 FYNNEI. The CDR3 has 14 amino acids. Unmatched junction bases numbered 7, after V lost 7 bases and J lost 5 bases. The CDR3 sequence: CASKGDRGTGELFF. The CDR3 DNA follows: TGTGCCAGCAAGGGGGACAGAGGAACCGGGGAGCTGTTTTTT.

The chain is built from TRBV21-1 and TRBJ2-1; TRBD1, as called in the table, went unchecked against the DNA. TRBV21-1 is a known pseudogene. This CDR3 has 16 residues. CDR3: CASSNINRLLTDEQFF. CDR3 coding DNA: TGTGCCAGCAGCAACATTAACAGGCTCCTCACCGATGAGCAGTTCTTC.

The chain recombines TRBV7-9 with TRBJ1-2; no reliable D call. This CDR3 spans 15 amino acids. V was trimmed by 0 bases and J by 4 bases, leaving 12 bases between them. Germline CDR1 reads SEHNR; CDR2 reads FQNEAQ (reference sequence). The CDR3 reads CASSLARQSPYGYTF. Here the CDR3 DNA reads TGTGCCAGCAGCTTAGCCAGGCAGTCCCCCTATGGCTACACCTTC.

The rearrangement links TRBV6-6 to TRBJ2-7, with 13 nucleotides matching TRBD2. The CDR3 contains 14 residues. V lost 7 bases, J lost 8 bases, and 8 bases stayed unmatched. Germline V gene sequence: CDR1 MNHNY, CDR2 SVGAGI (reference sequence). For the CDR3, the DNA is TGTGCCAGCACCGAAGGACTAGCGGGGGAAAAGCAGTACGTC. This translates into CASTEGLAGEKQYV.

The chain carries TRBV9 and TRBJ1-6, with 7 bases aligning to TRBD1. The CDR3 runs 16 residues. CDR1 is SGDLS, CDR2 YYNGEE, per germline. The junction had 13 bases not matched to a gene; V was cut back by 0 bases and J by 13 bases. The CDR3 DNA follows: TGTGCCAGCAGCGTAGGTCACAGGGGCTCCCCCGGTCCCCTCCACTTT. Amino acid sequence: CASSVGHRGSPGPLHF.

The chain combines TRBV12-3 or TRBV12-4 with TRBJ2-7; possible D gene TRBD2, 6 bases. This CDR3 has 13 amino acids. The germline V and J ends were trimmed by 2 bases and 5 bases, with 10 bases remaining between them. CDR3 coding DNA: TGTGCCAGCAGTTTATTCGGAGGGGACGAGCAGTACTTC. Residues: CASSLFGGDEQYF.

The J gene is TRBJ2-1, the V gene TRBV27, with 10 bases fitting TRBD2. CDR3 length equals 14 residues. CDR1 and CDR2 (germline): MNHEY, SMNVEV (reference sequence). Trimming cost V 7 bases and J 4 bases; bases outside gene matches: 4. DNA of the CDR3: TGTGCCAGCACCATAGCGGGGGGATACAATGAGCAGTTCTTC. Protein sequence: CASTIAGGYNEQFF.

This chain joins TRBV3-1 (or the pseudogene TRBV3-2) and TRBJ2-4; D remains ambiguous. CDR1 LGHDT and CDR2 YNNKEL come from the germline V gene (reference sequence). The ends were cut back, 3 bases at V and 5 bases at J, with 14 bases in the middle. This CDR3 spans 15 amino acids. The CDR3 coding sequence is TGTGCCAGCAGCCACACGCAGAGGCTCCAAAACATTCAGTACTTC. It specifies CASSHTQRLQNIQYF.

The CDR3, as DNA: TGCGCCAGCAGTGTAGGACAGGGGGCCGTGGGTAATTCACCCCTCCACTTT. It codes for CASSVGQGAVGNSPLHF. The V gene is TRBV10-1, the J gene TRBJ1-6; 11 bases agree with TRBD1. The CDR3 is 17 residues long. Per the germline V gene, CDR1 is WNHNN and CDR2 is SYGVQD (reference sequence). V dropped 4 bases and J dropped 6; count of bases not matched to a gene: 8.

The CDR3 protein is CASSPGTSGRAANEQFF. The CDR3 nucleotides read TGCGCCAGCAGTCCCGGGACTAGCGGGAGGGCCGCCAATGAGCAGTTCTTC. This chain uses TRBV10-1 with TRBJ2-1; TRBD2 matches 16 bases. Germline loops: CDR1 WNHNN, CDR2 SYGVQD (reference sequence). The length of the CDR3 is 17 residues. The J segment lost 6 bases and the V segment lost 5 bases, leaving 7 bases of the junction unmatched.

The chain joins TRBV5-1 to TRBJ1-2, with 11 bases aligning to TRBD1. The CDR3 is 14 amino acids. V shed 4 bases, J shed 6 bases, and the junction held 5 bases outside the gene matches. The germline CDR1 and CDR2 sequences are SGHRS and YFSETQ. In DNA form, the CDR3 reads TGCGCCAGCAGCCCCGGGACAGGGGGGGATGGCTACACCTTC. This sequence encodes CASSPGTGGDGYTF. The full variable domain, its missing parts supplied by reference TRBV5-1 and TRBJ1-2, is KAGVTQTPRYLIKTRGQQVTLSCSPISGHRSVSWYQQTPGQGLQFLFEYFSETQRNKGNFPGRFSGRQFSNSRSEMNVSTLELGDSALYLCASSPGTGGDGYTFGSGTRLTVV.

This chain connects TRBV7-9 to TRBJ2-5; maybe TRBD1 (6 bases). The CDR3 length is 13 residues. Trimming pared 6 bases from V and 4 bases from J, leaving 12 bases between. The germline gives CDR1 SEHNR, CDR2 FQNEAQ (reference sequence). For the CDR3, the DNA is TGTGCCAGCAGTAACCAGGACAGAGAGACCCAGTACTTC. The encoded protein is CASSNQDRETQYF.

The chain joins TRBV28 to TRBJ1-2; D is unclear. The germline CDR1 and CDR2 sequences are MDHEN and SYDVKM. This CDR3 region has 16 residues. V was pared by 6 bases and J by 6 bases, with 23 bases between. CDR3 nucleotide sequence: TGTGCCAGCAGGCTAGGCGGGGAAAACAGCATCCATGGCTACACCTTC. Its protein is CASRLGGENSIHGYTF.

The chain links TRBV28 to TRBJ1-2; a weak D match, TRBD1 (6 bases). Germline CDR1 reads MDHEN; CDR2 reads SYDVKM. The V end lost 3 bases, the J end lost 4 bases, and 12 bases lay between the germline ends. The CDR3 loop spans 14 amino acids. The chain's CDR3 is CASSLVGAGYGYTF. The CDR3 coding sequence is TGTGCCAGCAGTTTGGTGGGGGCTGGCTATGGCTACACCTTC.

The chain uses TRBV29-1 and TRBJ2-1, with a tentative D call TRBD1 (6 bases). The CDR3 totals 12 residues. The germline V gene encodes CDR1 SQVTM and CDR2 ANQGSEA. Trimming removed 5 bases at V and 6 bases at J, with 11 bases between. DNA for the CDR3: TGCAGCGTTCACAGGGCCCCCAATGAGCAGTTCTTC. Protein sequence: CSVHRAPNEQFF.

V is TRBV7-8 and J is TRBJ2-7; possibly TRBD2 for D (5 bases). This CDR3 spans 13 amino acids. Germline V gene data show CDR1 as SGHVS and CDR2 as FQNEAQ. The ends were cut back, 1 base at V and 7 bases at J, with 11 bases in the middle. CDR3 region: CASSLGGGREQYV. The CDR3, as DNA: TGTGCCAGCAGCTTAGGAGGAGGTAGAGAGCAGTACGTC.

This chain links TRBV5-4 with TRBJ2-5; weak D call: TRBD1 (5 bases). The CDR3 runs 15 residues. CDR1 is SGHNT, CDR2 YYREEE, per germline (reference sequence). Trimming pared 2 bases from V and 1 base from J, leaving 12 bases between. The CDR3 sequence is CASSFTGRAQETQYF. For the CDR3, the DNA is TGTGCCAGCAGCTTCACGGGCAGGGCCCAAGAGACCCAGTACTTC.

The CDR3 DNA reads as TGTGCCAGCAGTTTCTTACAGGGAGAACTCTACGAGCAGTACTTC. This translates into CASSFLQGELYEQYF. The gene calls are TRBV27 and TRBJ2-7; D is possibly TRBD1 (6 bases). The germline V and J ends were trimmed by 3 bases and 3 bases, with 15 bases remaining between them. The CDR3 totals 15 residues. Germline loops: CDR1 MNHEY, CDR2 SMNVEV (reference sequence).

CDR3 residues: CASSQDHRAVSGNTIYF. CDR3 in DNA: TGTGCCAGCAGCCAAGATCATAGAGCGGTCTCTGGAAACACCATATATTTT. The chain uses TRBV4-2 and TRBJ1-3; D unclear. With 0 bases removed from V and 0 bases from J, the gap between germline ends came to 12 bases. The CDR3 spans 17 residues. The germline CDR1 and CDR2 sequences are LGHNA and YNFKEQ.

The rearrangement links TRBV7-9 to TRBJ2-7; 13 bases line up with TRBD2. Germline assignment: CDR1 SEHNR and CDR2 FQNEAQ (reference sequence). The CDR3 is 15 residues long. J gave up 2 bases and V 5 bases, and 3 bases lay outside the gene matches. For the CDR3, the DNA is TGTGCCAGCAGCCGACTAGCGGGAGGCCCCTACGAGCAGTACTTC. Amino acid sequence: CASSRLAGGPYEQYF.

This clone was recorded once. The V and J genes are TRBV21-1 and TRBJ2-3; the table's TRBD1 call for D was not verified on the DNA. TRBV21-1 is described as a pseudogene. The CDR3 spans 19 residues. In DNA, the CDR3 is TGTGCCAGCAGCCGTCATCGGAACAGGGGAGTCGGTAGGGCAGATACGCAGTATTTT. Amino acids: CASSRHRNRGVGRADTQYF.

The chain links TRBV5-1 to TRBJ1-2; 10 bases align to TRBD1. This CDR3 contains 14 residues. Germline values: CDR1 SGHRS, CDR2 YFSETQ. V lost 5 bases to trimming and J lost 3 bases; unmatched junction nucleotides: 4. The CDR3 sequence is CASRSGTGDYGYTF. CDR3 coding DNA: TGCGCCAGCAGGTCCGGGACAGGGGACTATGGCTACACCTTC. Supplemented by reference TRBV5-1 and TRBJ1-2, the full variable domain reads KAGVTQTPRYLIKTRGQQVTLSCSPISGHRSVSWYQQTPGQGLQFLFEYFSETQRNKGNFPGRFSGRQFSNSRSEMNVSTLELGDSALYLCASRSGTGDYGYTFGSGTRLTVV.

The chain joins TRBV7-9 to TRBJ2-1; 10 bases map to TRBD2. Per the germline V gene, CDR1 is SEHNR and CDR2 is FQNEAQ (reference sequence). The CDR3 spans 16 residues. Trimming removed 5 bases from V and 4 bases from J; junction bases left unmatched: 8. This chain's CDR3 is CASSRLTSGAYNEQFF. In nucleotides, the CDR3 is TGTGCCAGCAGCCGTCTTACTAGCGGGGCTTACAATGAGCAGTTCTTC.

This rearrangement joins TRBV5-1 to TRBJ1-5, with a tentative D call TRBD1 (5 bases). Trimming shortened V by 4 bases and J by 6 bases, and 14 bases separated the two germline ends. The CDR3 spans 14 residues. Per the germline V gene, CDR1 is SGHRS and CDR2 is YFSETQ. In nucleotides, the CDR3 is TGCGCCAGCAGCCAGGACGGGAGGGGTCAGCCCCAGCATTTT. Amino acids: CASSQDGRGQPQHF.

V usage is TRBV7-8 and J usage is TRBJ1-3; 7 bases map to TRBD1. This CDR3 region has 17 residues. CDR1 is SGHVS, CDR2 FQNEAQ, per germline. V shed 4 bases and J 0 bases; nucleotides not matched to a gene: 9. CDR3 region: CASSSTMTGRSGNTIYF. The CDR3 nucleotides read TGTGCCAGCAGCTCGACAATGACAGGGCGCTCTGGAAACACCATATATTTT.